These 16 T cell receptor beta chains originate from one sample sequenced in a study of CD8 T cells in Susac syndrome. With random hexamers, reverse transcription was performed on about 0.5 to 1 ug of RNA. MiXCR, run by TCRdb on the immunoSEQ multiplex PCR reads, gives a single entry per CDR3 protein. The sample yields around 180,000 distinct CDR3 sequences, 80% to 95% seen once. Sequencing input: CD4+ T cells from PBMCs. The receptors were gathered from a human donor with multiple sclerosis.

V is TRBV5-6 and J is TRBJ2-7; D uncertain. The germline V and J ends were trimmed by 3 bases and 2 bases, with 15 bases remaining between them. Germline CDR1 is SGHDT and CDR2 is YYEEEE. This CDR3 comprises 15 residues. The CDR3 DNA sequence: TGTGCCAGCAGCTCTATCGACGGGCCGGCCTACGAGCAGTACTTC. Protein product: CASSSIDGPAYEQYF. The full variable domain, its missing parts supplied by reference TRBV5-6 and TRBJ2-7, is DAGVTQSPTHLIKTRGQQVTLRCSPKSGHDTVSWYQQALGQGPQFIFQYYEEEERQRGNFPDRFSGHQFPNYSSELNVNALLLGDSALYLCASSSIDGPAYEQYFGPGTRLTVT.

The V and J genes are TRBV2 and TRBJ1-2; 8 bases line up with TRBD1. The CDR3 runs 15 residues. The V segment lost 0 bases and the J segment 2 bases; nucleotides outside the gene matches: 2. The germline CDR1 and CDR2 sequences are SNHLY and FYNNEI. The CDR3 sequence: CASSEAAGGNYGYTF. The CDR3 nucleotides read TGTGCCAGCAGTGAAGCTGCAGGGGGCAACTATGGCTACACCTTC.

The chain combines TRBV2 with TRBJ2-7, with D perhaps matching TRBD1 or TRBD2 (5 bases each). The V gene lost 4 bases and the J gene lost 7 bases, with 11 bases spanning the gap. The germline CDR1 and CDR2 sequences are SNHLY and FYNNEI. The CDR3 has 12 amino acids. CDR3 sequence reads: CASSGQGGEQYF. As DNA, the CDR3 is TGTGCCAGCAGTGGGCAGGGCGGGGAGCAGTACTTC.

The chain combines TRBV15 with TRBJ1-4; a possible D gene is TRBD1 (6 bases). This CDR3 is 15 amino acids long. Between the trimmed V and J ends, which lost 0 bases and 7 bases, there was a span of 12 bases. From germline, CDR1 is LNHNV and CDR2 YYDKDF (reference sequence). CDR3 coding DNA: TGTGCCACCAGCAGAGATGTGGGGGCGGGTGAAAAACTGTTTTTT. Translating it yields CATSRDVGAGEKLFF.

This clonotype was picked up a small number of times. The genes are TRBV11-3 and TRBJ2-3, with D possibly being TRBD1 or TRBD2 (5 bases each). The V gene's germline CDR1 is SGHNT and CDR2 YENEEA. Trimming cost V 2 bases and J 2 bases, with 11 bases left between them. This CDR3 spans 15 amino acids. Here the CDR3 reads CASSLRGPPTDTQYF. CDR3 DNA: TGTGCCAGCAGCTTACGGGGACCCCCCACAGATACGCAGTATTTT.

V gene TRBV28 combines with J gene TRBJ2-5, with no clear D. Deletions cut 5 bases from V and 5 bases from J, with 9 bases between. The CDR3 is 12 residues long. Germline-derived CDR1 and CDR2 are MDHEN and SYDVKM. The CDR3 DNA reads TGTGCCAGCAGTCCTTGGGCGGAGACCCAGTACTTC. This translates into CASSPWAETQYF. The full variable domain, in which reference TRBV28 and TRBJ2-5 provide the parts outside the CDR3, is DVKVTQSSRYLVKRTGEKVFLECVQDMDHENMFWYRQDPGLGLRLIYFSYDVKMKEKGDIPEGYSVSREKKERFSLILESASTNQTSMYLCASSPWAETQYFGPGTRLLVL.

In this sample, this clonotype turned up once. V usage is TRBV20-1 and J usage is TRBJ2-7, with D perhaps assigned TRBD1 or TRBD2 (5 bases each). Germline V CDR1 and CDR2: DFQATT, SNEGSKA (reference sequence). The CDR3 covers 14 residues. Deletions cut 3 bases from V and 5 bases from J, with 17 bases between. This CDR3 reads CSASRESRVNEQYF. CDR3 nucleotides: TGCAGTGCTAGCAGGGAGTCCAGGGTCAACGAGCAGTACTTC.

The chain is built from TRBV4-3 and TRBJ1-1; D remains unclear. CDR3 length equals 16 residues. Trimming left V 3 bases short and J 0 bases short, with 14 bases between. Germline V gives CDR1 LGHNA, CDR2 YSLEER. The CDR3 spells CASSHSSFRMNTEAFF. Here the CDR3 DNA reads TGCGCCAGCAGCCATAGCAGTTTCCGAATGAACACTGAAGCTTTCTTT.

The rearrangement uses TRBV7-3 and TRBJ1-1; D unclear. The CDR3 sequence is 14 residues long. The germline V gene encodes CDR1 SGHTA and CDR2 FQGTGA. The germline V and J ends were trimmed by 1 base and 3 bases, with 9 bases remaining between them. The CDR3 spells CASSLMARDTEAFF. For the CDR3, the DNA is TGTGCCAGCAGCTTAATGGCCAGAGACACTGAAGCTTTCTTT.

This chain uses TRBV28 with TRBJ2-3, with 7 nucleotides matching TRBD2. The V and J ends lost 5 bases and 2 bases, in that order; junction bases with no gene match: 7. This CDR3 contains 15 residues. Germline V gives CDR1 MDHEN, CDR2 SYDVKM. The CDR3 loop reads CASSPYRGDTDTQYF. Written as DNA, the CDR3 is TGTGCCAGCAGTCCTTATCGGGGGGACACAGATACGCAGTATTTT.

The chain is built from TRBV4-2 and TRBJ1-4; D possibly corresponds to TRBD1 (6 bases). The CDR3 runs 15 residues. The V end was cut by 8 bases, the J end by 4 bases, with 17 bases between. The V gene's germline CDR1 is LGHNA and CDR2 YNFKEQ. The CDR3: CASGRYTGSNEKLFF. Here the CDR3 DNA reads TGTGCCAGCGGTCGTTATACAGGGAGTAATGAAAAACTGTTTTTT.

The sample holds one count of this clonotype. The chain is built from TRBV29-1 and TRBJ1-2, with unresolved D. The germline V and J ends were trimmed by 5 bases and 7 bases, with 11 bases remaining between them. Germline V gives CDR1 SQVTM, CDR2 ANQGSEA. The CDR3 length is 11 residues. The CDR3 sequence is CSVFWEGGYTF. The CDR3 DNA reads TGCAGCGTTTTCTGGGAGGGTGGCTACACCTTC.

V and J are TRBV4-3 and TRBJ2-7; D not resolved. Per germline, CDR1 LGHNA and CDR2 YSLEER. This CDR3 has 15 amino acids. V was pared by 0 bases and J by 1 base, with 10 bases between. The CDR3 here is CASSQDSSRSYEQYF. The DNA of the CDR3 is TGCGCCAGCAGCCAAGATTCCAGCCGGTCCTACGAGCAGTACTTC.

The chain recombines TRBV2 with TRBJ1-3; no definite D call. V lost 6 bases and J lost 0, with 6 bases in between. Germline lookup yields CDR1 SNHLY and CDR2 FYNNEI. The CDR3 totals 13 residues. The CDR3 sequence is CASRTNSGNTIYF. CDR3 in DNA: TGTGCCAGCAGGACGAACTCTGGAAACACCATATATTTT.

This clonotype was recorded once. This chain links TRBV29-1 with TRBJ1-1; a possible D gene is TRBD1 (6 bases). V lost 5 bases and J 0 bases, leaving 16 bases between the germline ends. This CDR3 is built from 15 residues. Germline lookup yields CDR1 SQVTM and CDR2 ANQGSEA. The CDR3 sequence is CSVKTGTILNTEAFF. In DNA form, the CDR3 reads TGCAGCGTTAAAACCGGGACAATTCTGAACACTGAAGCTTTCTTT.

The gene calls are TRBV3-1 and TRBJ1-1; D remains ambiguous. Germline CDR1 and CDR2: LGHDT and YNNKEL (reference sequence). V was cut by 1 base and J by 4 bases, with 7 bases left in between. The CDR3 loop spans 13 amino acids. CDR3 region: CASSQGAGTEAFF. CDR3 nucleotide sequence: TGTGCCAGCAGCCAAGGGGCGGGCACTGAAGCTTTCTTT.